Listed below are T cell receptor beta chains from one sample, sequenced in a study of PD-L1 blockade in urothelial cancer. Libraries were prepared by immunoSEQ multiplex PCR; TCRdb keeps only in-frame clonotypes and omits some of them. The sample contains 85,000 to 90,000 clones, 90% of which appear only once. This material consisted of PBMCs, taken around atezolizumab (anti-PD-L1) treatment. The receptors were gathered from a man aged 55 to 70 with urothelial cancer. The CDR3 runs from the conserved cysteine through the conserved F or W. The D gene is left open where the match is weak. Clone size is stated in some rows and not others, as once, few, many or a class when expanded.

v_call: TRBV15
clone_size: .
d_call: TRBD1
j_call: TRBJ2-7
cdr3_aa: CATSPLPRTGDQDEQYF
cdr3_nt: TGTGCCACCAGCCCTCTACCCCGGACAGGGGACCAGGACGAGCAGTACTTC

v_call: TRBV6-1
clone_size: .
d_call: .
j_call: TRBJ1-5
cdr3_aa: CATETRISNQPQHF
cdr3_nt: TGTGCCACCGAGACGAGGATTAGCAATCAGCCCCAGCATTTT

v_call: TRBV15
clone_size: .
d_call: TRBD1
j_call: TRBJ2-7
cdr3_aa: CATSRAGQAGREQYF
cdr3_nt: TGTGCCACCAGCAGAGCAGGACAGGCAGGCCGGGAGCAGTACTTC

v_call: TRBV20-1
clone_size: .
d_call: .
j_call: TRBJ2-7
cdr3_aa: CSARAPEEQYF
cdr3_nt: TGCAGTGCTAGAGCACCCGAGGAGCAGTACTTC

v_call: TRBV4-2
clone_size: once
d_call: TRBD2
j_call: TRBJ2-1
cdr3_aa: CASSVLAGDVREQFF
cdr3_nt: TGTGCCAGCAGCGTACTAGCGGGAGACGTCCGTGAGCAGTTCTTC

v_call: TRBV19
clone_size: .
d_call: .
j_call: TRBJ1-1
cdr3_aa: CASSIEEGGWSTEAFF
cdr3_nt: TGTGCCAGTAGTATAGAAGAGGGAGGTTGGTCCACTGAAGCTTTCTTT

v_call: TRBV10-3
clone_size: few
d_call: TRBD1
j_call: TRBJ2-7
cdr3_aa: CAIRQGADEQYF
cdr3_nt: TGTGCCATCAGGCAGGGGGCTGACGAGCAGTACTTC

v_call: TRBV5-6
clone_size: .
d_call: TRBD1
j_call: TRBJ1-1
cdr3_aa: CASSLTGVGTEAFF
cdr3_nt: TGTGCCAGCAGCCTGACAGGGGTGGGAACTGAAGCTTTCTTT

v_call: TRBV9
clone_size: .
d_call: TRBD2
j_call: TRBJ2-3
cdr3_aa: CASSAAGVADTQYF
cdr3_nt: TGTGCCAGCAGCGCAGCGGGAGTGGCAGATACGCAGTATTTT

v_call: TRBV6-4
clone_size: .
d_call: .
j_call: TRBJ1-1
cdr3_aa: CASSDSVGVNTEAFF
cdr3_nt: TGTGCCAGCAGTGACTCTGTAGGGGTGAACACTGAAGCTTTCTTT

v_call: TRBV5-4
clone_size: once
d_call: TRBD2
j_call: TRBJ2-2
cdr3_aa: CASSPQSSGGVAGELFF
cdr3_nt: TGTGCCAGCAGCCCGCAATCCAGCGGGGGGGTCGCCGGGGAGCTGTTTTTT

v_call: TRBV10-1
clone_size: .
d_call: TRBD2
j_call: TRBJ2-7
cdr3_aa: CASSDFGSGFTYEQYF
cdr3_nt: TGCGCCAGCAGTGATTTTGGTAGCGGGTTTACCTACGAGCAGTACTTC

v_call: TRBV4-3
clone_size: once
d_call: .
j_call: TRBJ2-5
cdr3_aa: CASSQDVEGTQYF
cdr3_nt: TGCGCCAGCAGCCAAGACGTTGAGGGGACCCAGTACTTC

v_call: TRBV7-2
clone_size: .
d_call: TRBD2
j_call: TRBJ2-3
cdr3_aa: CASSGRLAGGITDTQYF
cdr3_nt: TGTGCCAGCAGCGGTCGACTAGCGGGGGGGATCACAGATACGCAGTATTTT

v_call: TRBV2
clone_size: .
d_call: TRBD2
j_call: TRBJ2-4
cdr3_aa: CASSDRLAGGRYF
cdr3_nt: TGTGCCAGCAGTGATAGACTAGCGGGGGGCCGATACTTC

v_call: TRBV2
clone_size: .
d_call: .
j_call: TRBJ2-2
cdr3_aa: CAATGTSATAGELFF
cdr3_nt: TGTGCCGCGACCGGGACAAGTGCAACAGCCGGGGAGCTGTTTTTT

v_call: TRBV9
clone_size: .
d_call: TRBD1
j_call: TRBJ2-1
cdr3_aa: CASSAGGSGSYNEQFF
cdr3_nt: TGTGCCAGCAGCGCAGGGGGCTCGGGCTCCTACAATGAGCAGTTCTTC

v_call: TRBV7-3
clone_size: .
d_call: TRBD2
j_call: TRBJ2-3
cdr3_aa: CASSSPGLAGVGTDTQYF
cdr3_nt: TGTGCCAGCAGCTCACCGGGACTAGCGGGAGTAGGGACAGATACGCAGTATTTT

v_call: TRBV6-5
clone_size: .
d_call: TRBD2
j_call: TRBJ2-5
cdr3_aa: CASRLGLAGVGTQYF
cdr3_nt: TGTGCCAGCAGATTAGGACTAGCGGGGGTGGGGACCCAGTACTTC

v_call: TRBV7-2
clone_size: .
d_call: TRBD2
j_call: TRBJ2-1
cdr3_aa: CASSIAGGYNEQFF
cdr3_nt: TGTGCCAGCAGTATAGCGGGAGGGTACAATGAGCAGTTCTTC

v_call: TRBV27
clone_size: .
d_call: TRBD2
j_call: TRBJ2-2
cdr3_aa: CASRGGWDTGELFF
cdr3_nt: TGTGCCAGCAGGGGAGGGTGGGACACCGGGGAGCTGTTTTTT

v_call: TRBV6-6
clone_size: .
d_call: .
j_call: TRBJ2-7
cdr3_aa: CASSYPDTASSYEQYF
cdr3_nt: TGTGCCAGCAGTTACCCCGACACCGCGTCCTCCTACGAGCAGTACTTC

v_call: TRBV4-1
clone_size: .
d_call: TRBD1
j_call: TRBJ2-7
cdr3_aa: CASSQDWGTGREQYF
cdr3_nt: TGCGCCAGCAGCCAAGATTGGGGGACAGGGCGCGAGCAGTACTTC